This T cell receptor beta chain is drawn from a study of shared clonotypes between healthy human individuals. Germline loops: CDR1 MDHEN, CDR2 SYDVKM. CDR3 length equals 13 residues. V was clipped by 6 bases and J by 14 bases, with 19 bases between them. Profiled with immunoSEQ multiplex PCR; TCRdb holds only in-frame clones, not every one. The sample records about 2.3 million clones, more than 80% being singletons. This clone was counted only a few times. The study separated CD4+ cells into CD45RA+ naive and CD45RA-negative memory subsets. Sequenced sample: naive CD4+ T cells from PBMCs. Subset here: CD45RA+ positively selected. V usage is TRBV28 and J usage is TRBJ1-4; D is undetermined. This sequence originates from a man aged 18 to 30 in good health. Some clones in this sample may be carry-over from other donors' samples. The CDR3 DNA reads TGTGCCAGCAGACACTCCCCCGCGGGGTGGCTGTTTTTT. Its translation: CASRHSPAGWLFF. Based on the CDR3 plus reference TRBV28 and TRBJ1-4, the full variable domain is DVKVTQSSRYLVKRTGEKVFLECVQDMDHENMFWYRQDPGLGLRLIYFSYDVKMKEKGDIPEGYSVSREKKERFSLILESASTNQTSMYLCASRHSPAGWLFFGSGTQLSVL.